A selection of T cell receptor beta chains follows, all from one sample in a study of shared T cell receptors in the human thymus. Profiled with immunoSEQ multiplex PCR; TCRdb holds only in-frame clones, not every one. This sample yields fewer than 700,000 clones, of which approximately 90% are seen a single time; around 0.01% belongs to the top ten. The sample was also linked to a second study, of human thymus T cells.

Sequencing input: thymocytes. Receptors originate from a boy under two years old with a congenital heart defect. CDR3s include the opening cysteine and the closing phenylalanine or tryptophan. The D gene is left open where the match is weak. Size values are once, few and many counts, or a class for expanded clones, and some rows have none.

>NA|TRBD2|TRBV4-2|TRBJ2-7
TGTGCCAGCAGCCAAGATGCCCTAGCGGGAGCTCGCGAGCAGTACTTC
CASSQDALAGAREQYF
>once|TRBD2|TRBV4-3|TRBJ2-3
TGCGCCAGCAGCCAAGATTTCCCGGGAGGGAGCACAGATACGCAGTATTTT
CASSQDFPGGSTDTQYF
>NA|TRBD2|TRBV5-6|TRBJ2-1
TGTGCCAGCAGCCGAGCCCCACCGTTTAGCGGGAGGGCCATCAATGAGCAGTTCTTC
CASSRAPPFSGRAINEQFF
>NA|NA|TRBV6-5|TRBJ2-1
TGTGCCAGCAGTTACTCTGTGGAGGATGAGCAGTTCTTC
CASSYSVEDEQFF
>NA|TRBD2|TRBV6-1|TRBJ2-7
TGTGCCAGCACCGGACTAGCGGGAGAATGCGAGCAGTACTTC
CASTGLAGECEQYF
>NA|TRBD2|TRBV5-4|TRBJ2-5
TGTGCCAGCAGCCTCCCGGGGGGCCAAGAGACCCAGTACTTC
CASSLPGGQETQYF
>NA|TRBD2|TRBV5-1|TRBJ2-7
TGCGCCAGCAGCTTGAGTAGGCTAGCGGGAGAGGAGCAGTACTTC
CASSLSRLAGEEQYF
>NA|NA|TRBV4-1|TRBJ2-7
TGCGCCAGCAGCCCGGGATCGAAATCCTACGAGCAGTACTTC
CASSPGSKSYEQYF
>NA|NA|TRBV28|TRBJ2-1
TGTGCCAGCAGGCAAGCAGGGGGGTGGAGCTCCAATGAGCAGTTCTTC
CASRQAGGWSSNEQFF
>NA|NA|TRBV7-9|TRBJ1-1
TGTGCCACCGAACCCGGGGTCTTGAACACTGAAGCTTTCTTT
CATEPGVLNTEAFF
>few|TRBD1|TRBV7-9|TRBJ2-3
TGTGCCAGCATCCCCACTACAGGGGATGCTAGCACAGATACGCAGTATTTT
CASIPTTGDASTDTQYF
>NA|TRBD1|TRBV29-1|TRBJ2-7
TGCAGCGTTGAAGATGGCCCCGGGACAGGTCACTACGAGCAGTACTTC
CSVEDGPGTGHYEQYF
>NA|NA|TRBV29-1|TRBJ1-4
TGCAGCGCCCCATCAGAGACCCTAGATGAAAAACTGTTTTTT
CSAPSETLDEKLFF
>NA|TRBD1|TRBV30|TRBJ2-3
TGTGCCCGGAAGGGGGGGGGACAGGGGACGCAGTATTTT
CARKGGGQGTQYF
>NA|NA|TRBV21-1|TRBJ2-7
TGTGCCAGCAGCCCTCGGGACAGGGGCCACGAGCAGTACTTC
CASSPRDRGHEQYF
>NA|NA|TRBV19|TRBJ2-2
TGTGCCAGTAAAAGGGGAACCGGGGAGCTGTTTTTT
CASKRGTGELFF
>NA|NA|TRBV11-1|TRBJ2-1
TGTGCCAGCAGCGACTACCGGGACTTCTCGTTCTTC
CASSDYRDFSFF
>NA|TRBD2|TRBV5-7|TRBJ2-5
TGTGCCAGCAGCCCTAGCGGGAGTGGGTCCCAAGAGACCCAGTACTTC
CASSPSGSGSQETQYF
>NA|TRBD2|TRBV28|TRBJ2-1
TGTGCCAGTATGTCTAGCGGTAGTTACTACAATGAGCAGTTCTTC
CASMSSGSYYNEQFF
>NA|TRBD2|TRBV10-2|TRBJ2-1
TGCGCCAGCAGTGAATGGGGCGGCGGGAGCTCCTACAATGAGCAGTTCTTC
CASSEWGGGSSYNEQFF
>once|NA|TRBV6-1|TRBJ2-2
TGTGCCAGCAGTGACAGGGAGGAGAACACCGGGGAGCTGTTTTTT
CASSDREENTGELFF
>NA|TRBD1|TRBV6-5|TRBJ1-1
TGTGCCAGTGCTACAGGGGGCACTGAAGCTTTCTTT
CASATGGTEAFF
>once|TRBD2|TRBV10-1|TRBJ2-5
TGCGCCTCCCCACCGGGGACTAGTTCCCCGGAGACCCAGTACTTC
CASPPGTSSPETQYF
>NA|TRBD1|TRBV6-6|TRBJ2-5
TGTGCCAGCAACCAATTTCCGGGACAGCGAGAAGAGACCCAGTACTTC
CASNQFPGQREETQYF
>NA|NA|TRBV4-1|TRBJ1-2
TGCGCCAGCAGCCAAGCAACGGGGCGCGGGGTCTACACCTTC
CASSQATGRGVYTF
>NA|TRBD2|TRBV13|TRBJ2-7
TGTGCCAGCAGCGTCACTAGCGGGAGGCTCCTGGCCTACGAGCAGTACTTC
CASSVTSGRLLAYEQYF
>NA|NA|TRBV14|TRBJ2-5
TGTGCCAGCAGCCAAGTTTGGGGAGGTGAAGAGACCCAGTACTTC
CASSQVWGGEETQYF
>NA|TRBD2|TRBV6-1|TRBJ2-1
TGTGCCAGCACCAGGACTAGCGGCCACAATGAGCAGTTCTTC
CASTRTSGHNEQFF
>NA|TRBD2|TRBV7-9|TRBJ2-3
TGTGCCAGCAGCGCCCCTAGCGGGAGTTACTCTAGCACAGATACGCAGTATTTT
CASSAPSGSYSSTDTQYF
>NA|TRBD2|TRBV10-1|TRBJ2-7
TGCGCCAGCAGTGAGCAGCCCCCGCCAGGGACTAGCGGGAGTTTCTACGAGCAGTACTTC
CASSEQPPPGTSGSFYEQYF
>NA|NA|TRBV11-2|TRBJ1-2
TGTGCCAGCAGCTCATTTCGGGGGGGGGCGCGAGGCTACACCTTC
CASSSFRGGARGYTF
>NA|TRBD1|TRBV27|TRBJ2-3
TGTGCCAGCAGTCTCTACGGACAGGGCGCTCCCCGTGGGGCGCAGTATTTT
CASSLYGQGAPRGAQYF
>once|NA|TRBV27|TRBJ2-7
TGTGCCAGCAGTGGGGGGAGAGGTTCCGAGCAGTACTTC
CASSGGRGSEQYF
>few|NA|TRBV30|TRBJ2-7
TGTGCCTGGAGTGTAAGGCGGGACCTTAAAAACCCAACCTACGAGCAGTACTTC
CAWSVRRDLKNPTYEQYF
>NA|TRBD2|TRBV4-3|TRBJ2-1
TGCGCCAGCAGCCAAGGATCACTAGCGGGGCACAATGAGCAGTTCTTC
CASSQGSLAGHNEQFF
>NA|TRBD1|TRBV7-9|TRBJ2-7
TGTGCCAGCAGCTTAGGGGGACAGCCCTACGAGCAGTACTTC
CASSLGGQPYEQYF
>NA|TRBD2|TRBV12-5|TRBJ2-7
TGTGCTAGTGGTTTTCGAAGTGATTTAGCGGGCCGAGTAGCCCACGAGCAGTACTTC
CASGFRSDLAGRVAHEQYF
>NA|TRBD2|TRBV6-5|TRBJ2-1
TGTGCCAGCAGTTACGCAGCGGGAGGGCCGTCCAATGAGCAGTTCTTC
CASSYAAGGPSNEQFF
>NA|NA|TRBV5-1|TRBJ2-1
TGCGCCAGCCATAATGGGCGGGGAGCCGATAGCTCCTACAATGAGCAGTTCTTC
CASHNGRGADSSYNEQFF
>NA|NA|TRBV7-7|TRBJ1-3
TGTGCTAGCAGCTTAGCGATGGAGGGACCTGGAAACACCATATATTTT
CASSLAMEGPGNTIYF
>NA|TRBD2|TRBV7-8|TRBJ2-1
TGTGCCAGCAGCACGACTAGCGGGAGAGGGGATGAGCAGTTCTTC
CASSTTSGRGDEQFF
>NA|TRBD2|TRBV15|TRBJ2-7
TGTGCCACCAGCAGAGATGGGGATAGTACGCGGGAGAAATACGAGCAGTACTTC
CATSRDGDSTREKYEQYF
>NA|NA|TRBV19|TRBJ1-1
TGTGCCAGTACCGAAAACTGGGGGGGGATGAACACTGAAGCTTTCTTT
CASTENWGGMNTEAFF
>NA|TRBD2|TRBV5-1|TRBJ2-5
TGCGCCAGCAGCTTGGGGCGGGAGGGCGTCGAGACCCAGTACTTC
CASSLGREGVETQYF
>NA|TRBD2|TRBV28|TRBJ2-7
TGTGCCAGCAGCCCGTTTACGGGAGGGTCCAACGAGCAGTACTTC
CASSPFTGGSNEQYF
>NA|TRBD2|TRBV9|TRBJ2-1
TGTGCCAGCAGCCCCCGACTAGCGGGAGTTCGCAATGAGCAGTTCTTC
CASSPRLAGVRNEQFF
>NA|NA|TRBV11-2|TRBJ2-7
TGTGCCAGCAGCAGGGGGTGGAGCTCCTACGAGCAGTACTTC
CASSRGWSSYEQYF
>NA|NA|TRBV27|TRBJ2-3
TGTGCCAGCAGTCCTCACGGCAGCCCGGGAACAGATACGCAGTATTTT
CASSPHGSPGTDTQYF
>NA|TRBD1|TRBV4-2|TRBJ2-7
TGTGCCAGCAGCCAAGCAGGGGGCAACTACGAGCAGTACTTC
CASSQAGGNYEQYF
>few|NA|TRBV4-3|TRBJ1-2
TGCGCCAGCAGCCCCCTAGGGAGGATGGAGAATGGCTACACCTTC
CASSPLGRMENGYTF
>NA|TRBD1|TRBV19|TRBJ2-2
TGTGCCACGACCGGGACAGGGGACCTAGCAGGGAACACCGGGGAGCTGTTTTTT
CATTGTGDLAGNTGELFF
>NA|TRBD2|TRBV4-3|TRBJ2-3
TGCGCCAGCAGCCAAGAGGCGGGCGGGAGATCGAAGACGCAGTATTTT
CASSQEAGGRSKTQYF
>few|TRBD1|TRBV6-1|TRBJ1-2
TGTGCCAGCAGTGGACAGGGACTTAACTATGGCTACACCTTC
CASSGQGLNYGYTF